What follows is one T cell receptor (beta chain) and its context. Its antigen is not identified. The data stem from a study of shared clonotypes between healthy human individuals. Germline CDR1 is SEHNR and CDR2 is FQNEAQ (reference sequence). This CDR3 comprises 18 residues. V trimming: 1 base; J trimming: 10 bases; junction bases outside the gene matches: 13. The assay was carried out at the deep level. Repertoires were generated with immunoSEQ multiplex PCR, while TCRdb's copy carries only in-frame clones and drops some. The sample lists approximately 1.9 million clones; roughly 95% were seen once. Positive CCR7 selection of CD45RO-negative cells yielded the naive CD8 cells, and terminally differentiated effector memory CD45RA+ cells were excluded. Findings and limits, study-wide: For sorted subsets, rarefaction showed incomplete sequencing despite large depth.

The sequenced sample consisted of naive CD8+ T cells from PBMCs. The J gene is TRBJ2-6, the V gene TRBV7-9; 10 bases agree with TRBD1. The receptor was derived from a young man in good health. Some clones in this sample may be carry-over from other donors' samples. CDR3 residues: CASSLGGQGLSHRNVLTF. CDR3 coding DNA: TGTGCCAGCAGCTTAGGGGGACAGGGGCTGTCCCACCGTAACGTCCTGACTTTC.